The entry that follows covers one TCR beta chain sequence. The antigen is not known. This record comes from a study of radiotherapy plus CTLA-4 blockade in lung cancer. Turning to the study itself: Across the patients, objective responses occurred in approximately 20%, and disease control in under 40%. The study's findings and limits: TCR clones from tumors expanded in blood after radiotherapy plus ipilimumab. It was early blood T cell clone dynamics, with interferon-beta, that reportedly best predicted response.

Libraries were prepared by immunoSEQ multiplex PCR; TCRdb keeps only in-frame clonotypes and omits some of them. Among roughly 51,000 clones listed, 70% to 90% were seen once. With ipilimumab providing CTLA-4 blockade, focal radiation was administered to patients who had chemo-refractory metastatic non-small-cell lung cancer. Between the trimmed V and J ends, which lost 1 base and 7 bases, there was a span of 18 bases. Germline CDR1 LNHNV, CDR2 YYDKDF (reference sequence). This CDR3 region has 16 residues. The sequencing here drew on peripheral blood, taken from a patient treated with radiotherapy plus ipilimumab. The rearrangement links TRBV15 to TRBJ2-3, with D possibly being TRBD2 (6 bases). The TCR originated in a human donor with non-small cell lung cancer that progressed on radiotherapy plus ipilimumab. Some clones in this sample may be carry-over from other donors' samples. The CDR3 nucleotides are TGTGCCACCAGCAGAGCGCGCGGAGCGGGTCTGAATACGCAGTATTTT. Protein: CATSRARGAGLNTQYF.